This entry lists 23 T cell receptor beta chains sequenced from one sample in a study of blood T cell repertoires in COVID-19. Sequencing used immunoSEQ multiplex PCR; TCRdb keeps in-frame clones, though not all of them. The data contain 150,000 to 200,000 clones, about 92% of them seen just once; the ten biggest clones take up around 2%. Sequenced: peripheral blood. These receptors were collected from a woman aged 55-75 years with COVID-19, enrolled during active disease.

The chain has TRBV5-6 and TRBJ2-7; the D is unclear. Germline CDR1 is SGHDT and CDR2 is YYEEEE. The V end lost 4 bases, the J end lost 3 bases, and 17 bases lay between the germline ends. The CDR3 totals 15 residues. CDR3 sequence: CASSLKWARRYEQYF. The CDR3 nucleotides are TGTGCCAGCAGCCTAAAATGGGCTCGACGCTACGAGCAGTACTTC.

This clone was seen just once. One end of the junction fails to match germline, which may point to a read error. The V gene is TRBV19, the J gene TRBJ1-1; weak D call: TRBD1 (5 bases). The CDR3 extends over 14 amino acids. CDR1 is LNHDA, CDR2 SQIVND, per germline (reference sequence). The CDR3 spells CASSLDSYYTEAFF. The CDR3 coding sequence is TGTGCCAGTAGTCTAGACAGTTATTACACTGAAGCTTTCTTT.

This chain joins TRBV6-5 and TRBJ1-2; TRBD1 aligns across 10 bases. Trimming removed 8 bases from V and 7 bases from J; junction bases left unmatched: 7. Germline values: CDR1 MNHEY, CDR2 SVGAGI. The CDR3 is made up of 13 amino acids. CDR3 sequence: CASGRTGGFGYTF. The CDR3 bases are TGTGCCAGCGGACGGACAGGGGGTTTTGGCTACACCTTC.

The chain carries TRBV9 and TRBJ2-3, with 7 bases that match TRBD2. Trimming cost V 0 bases and J 2 bases; bases outside gene matches: 6. Germline CDR1 is SGDLS and CDR2 is YYNGEE. The length of the CDR3 is 16 residues. CDR3 bases: TGTGCCAGCAGCGTAGCGGGACTATTCCCCACAGATACGCAGTATTTT. This translates into CASSVAGLFPTDTQYF.

The V gene is TRBV6-1, the J gene TRBJ1-1; D gene uncertain. Trimming took off 1 base at V and 5 bases at J, with 8 bases between the two ends. The CDR3 runs to 13 residues. CDR1 is MNHNS and CDR2 is SASEGT in the germline V gene. The CDR3 spells CASSEDAGTEAFF. CDR3 nucleotides: TGTGCCAGCAGTGAAGATGCGGGGACTGAAGCTTTCTTT.

This chain uses TRBV6-6 with TRBJ2-7; 9 bases match TRBD1. The CDR3 covers 15 residues. CDR1 is MNHNY and CDR2 is SVGAGI in the germline V gene (reference sequence). V lost 2 bases, J lost 1 base, and 3 bases stayed unmatched. The CDR3 DNA reads as TGTGCCAGCAGTTACCCGGACAGGGGTTCCTACGAGCAGTACTTC. As protein: CASSYPDRGSYEQYF.

The rearrangement uses TRBV5-8 and TRBJ1-4, with 8 bases aligning to TRBD1. V lost 0 bases, J lost 8 bases, and 9 bases stayed unmatched. This CDR3 is built from 16 residues. Germline CDR1 and CDR2: SGHTS and YDEGEE. CDR3 nucleotides: TGTGCCAGCAGCTTGGTACGGGACAGGAATTCCGAAAAACTGTTTTTT. This sequence encodes CASSLVRDRNSEKLFF.

In its sample, this clone was seen once. The chain carries TRBV4-1 and TRBJ1-1; D may be TRBD1 (5 bases). Germline CDR1 is MGHRA and CDR2 is YSYEKL. The ends were cut back, 3 bases at V and 5 bases at J, with 16 bases in the middle. CDR3 length: 15 amino acids. The CDR3 is CASSHSPVRGTEAFF. The CDR3 DNA follows: TGCGCCAGCAGCCATTCCCCAGTAAGGGGAACTGAAGCTTTCTTT.

The rearrangement joins TRBV3-1 (or the pseudogene TRBV3-2) to TRBJ1-5; D might be TRBD1 (5 bases). V lost 0 bases to trimming and J lost 7 bases, with 16 bases between them. The CDR3 sequence is 16 residues long. Germline CDR1 LGHDT, CDR2 YNNKEL (reference sequence). Written as DNA, the CDR3 is TGTGCCAGCAGCCAAGATTGGGGGGGGACCGACCAGCCCCAGCATTTT. Its translation is CASSQDWGGTDQPQHF.

The genes are TRBV5-1 and TRBJ2-1, with TRBD1 identical over 8 bases. This CDR3 has 15 amino acids. Germline-derived CDR1 and CDR2 are SGHRS and YFSETQ. The trim removed 7 bases at V and 1 base at J, leaving 7 bases unmatched. The CDR3 nucleotides read TGCGCCAGCCAGGCACAGGGGGGATCCTACAATGAGCAGTTCTTC. Protein product: CASQAQGGSYNEQFF.

The chain carries TRBV30 and TRBJ2-2; 8 nucleotides line up with TRBD2. This CDR3 comprises 15 residues. CDR1 is GTSNPN and CDR2 is SVGIG in the germline V gene (reference sequence). V gave up 4 bases and J gave up 1 base; unmatched junction bases: 5. The CDR3 here is CAWTRGGLNTGELFF. CDR3 DNA sequence: TGTGCCTGGACCCGGGGGGGCTTGAACACCGGGGAGCTGTTTTTT.

V is TRBV30 and J is TRBJ2-7; 7 nucleotides agree with TRBD2. V gave up 4 bases and J gave up 4 bases; unmatched junction bases: 7. Per germline, CDR1 GTSNPN and CDR2 SVGIG (reference sequence). CDR3 length: 13 residues. The CDR3 here is CAWTSAGEYEQYF. The CDR3 DNA sequence: TGTGCCTGGACTTCGGCGGGAGAATACGAGCAGTACTTC.

This clone appeared a single time. V and J are TRBV9 and TRBJ1-4; weak D call: TRBD1 (5 bases). The CDR3 has 14 amino acids. With 2 bases removed from V and 6 bases from J, the gap between germline ends came to 11 bases. Germline CDR1 and CDR2: SGDLS and YYNGEE. The CDR3 nucleotides are TGTGCCAGCAGCGTTGGGGGAGGGGATGAAAAACTGTTTTTT. This codes for CASSVGGGDEKLFF.

This chain joins TRBV6-6 and TRBJ2-5; D is unclear. V gave up 5 bases and J gave up 3 bases, with 4 bases separating them. The CDR3 totals 11 residues. Germline V lookup: CDR1 MNHNY, CDR2 SVGAGI (reference sequence). Written as DNA, the CDR3 is TGTGCCAGCAGTAATAAAGAGACCCAGTACTTC. Its translation: CASSNKETQYF.

The chain combines TRBV5-4 with TRBJ2-5; no clear D gene. Germline V lookup: CDR1 SGHNT, CDR2 YYREEE (reference sequence). This CDR3 spans 13 amino acids. V was cut by 4 bases and J by 5 bases, with 12 bases left in between. CDR3 amino acids: CASSTTPLETQYF. Written as DNA, the CDR3 is TGTGCCAGCAGCACCACACCGTTGGAGACCCAGTACTTC. Based on the CDR3 plus reference TRBV5-4 and TRBJ2-5, the full variable domain is ETGVTQSPTHLIKTRGQQVTLRCSSQSGHNTVSWYQQALGQGPQFIFQYYREEENGRGNFPPRFSGLQFPNYSSELNVNALELDDSALYLCASSTTPLETQYFGPGTRLLVL.

The chain recombines TRBV7-8 with TRBJ2-3; TRBD2 matches 8 bases. The length of the CDR3 is 17 residues. V lost 5 bases to trimming and J lost 1 base; unmatched junction nucleotides: 11. CDR1 SGHVS and CDR2 FQNEAQ come from the germline V gene. The CDR3 coding sequence is TGTGCCAGCAGCCCGTTTGCTGGAGCGGGGGGCACAGATACGCAGTATTTT. Protein product: CASSPFAGAGGTDTQYF.

The gene calls are TRBV18 and TRBJ1-5; no firm D call. V was cut by 5 bases and J by 0 bases, with 11 bases left in between. Per germline, CDR1 KGHSH and CDR2 LQKENI. This CDR3 has 15 residues. The CDR3 region has the DNA TGTGCCAGCTCAACCCGGGAGCTTAGCAATCAGCCCCAGCATTTT. The encoded protein is CASSTRELSNQPQHF.

V usage is TRBV23-1 and J usage is TRBJ1-2; TRBD1 aligns across 10 bases. TRBV23-1 is noted as an ORF with a role that remains uncertain. The CDR3 runs to 17 residues. J lost 6 bases, V lost 1 base, and 11 bases had no gene match. CDR3 protein: CASSQYRRGTGENGYTF. In nucleotides, the CDR3 is TGCGCCAGCAGTCAATACCGTAGAGGGACAGGGGAGAATGGCTACACCTTC.

The chain is built from TRBV6-5 and TRBJ1-1; 7 nucleotides match TRBD1. Per germline, CDR1 MNHEY and CDR2 SVGAGI. Germline trimming cut 3 bases from V and 3 bases from J; bases unmatched to any gene: 7. CDR3 length: 15 amino acids. The CDR3 sequence: CASSYSKGAYTEAFF. The CDR3 DNA follows: TGTGCCAGCAGTTATTCGAAGGGGGCGTACACTGAAGCTTTCTTT.

The V call is TRBV5-5, the J call TRBJ1-1, with TRBD1 as a possible D gene (6 bases). This CDR3 has 14 amino acids. Germline V gives CDR1 SGHKS, CDR2 YYEKEE (reference sequence). V lost 3 bases to trimming and J lost 4 bases, with 13 bases between them. In DNA form, the CDR3 reads TGTGCCAGCAGCTGGGACAAGGCGGGCACTGAAGCTTTCTTT. It is translated as CASSWDKAGTEAFF. Full variable domain (remainder filled in from reference TRBV5-5 and TRBJ1-1): DAGVTQSPTHLIKTRGQQVTLRCSPISGHKSVSWYQQVLGQGPQFIFQYYEKEERGRGNFPDRFSARQFPNYSSELNVNALLLGDSALYLCASSWDKAGTEAFFGQGTRLTVV.

This chain uses TRBV5-1 with TRBJ1-1, with 8 bases lining up with TRBD1. Trimming at V came to 4 bases and at J to 5 bases, leaving 4 bases not matched to a gene. From germline, CDR1 is SGHRS and CDR2 YFSETQ. CDR3 length: 13 residues. The CDR3 is CASSKQGGTEAFF. The CDR3 DNA is TGCGCCAGCAGCAAACAGGGGGGGACTGAAGCTTTCTTT.

V usage is TRBV3-1 (or the pseudogene TRBV3-2) and J usage is TRBJ1-3; 10 bases are shared with TRBD1. The CDR3 has 16 amino acids. The germline CDR1 and CDR2 sequences are LGHDT and YNNKEL (reference sequence). Trimming took 5 bases from V and 1 from J; bases not matched to a gene: 5. The CDR3 is CASSARDRGSGNTIYF. In DNA, the CDR3 is TGTGCCAGCAGCGCCCGGGACAGGGGATCTGGAAACACCATATATTTT.

The CDR3 loop is CASSASWGSNYGYTF. The DNA for the CDR3 is TGTGCCAGCAGCGCAAGCTGGGGCAGTAACTATGGCTACACCTTC. This chain uses TRBV9 with TRBJ1-2; D might be TRBD1 (5 bases). Germline assignment: CDR1 SGDLS and CDR2 YYNGEE. V shed 3 bases and J shed 1 base, with 13 bases lying between them. The CDR3 length is 15 residues.